This T cell receptor (beta chain) was profiled in a study of T cells in Graves' hyperthyroidism and ophthalmopathy. In the study overall: The authors collected peripheral blood at initial diagnosis, before any treatment.

The CDR3 sequence is 16 residues long. V lost 1 base, J lost 2 bases, and 4 bases stayed unmatched. Germline V lookup: CDR1 MNHNS, CDR2 SASEGT. Using RNA transcripts as the source, TCR beta CDR3 regions were amplified. Researchers ran a first-round RT-PCR on the TCR CDR3 using the HTBI primer set. Each CDR3 protein gets one entry after TCRdb re-called the multiplex PCR reads with MiXCR. Of roughly 550,000 distinct CDR3 sequences listed, roughly 15% are singletons. The clonotype was recovered from a woman younger than 45 with Graves' ophthalmopathy. Sequences were obtained from blood. The chain links TRBV6-1 to TRBJ2-3; 9 bases fit TRBD2. CDR3 loop: CASSEDSGGFTDTQYF. CDR3 sequence (DNA): TGTGCCAGCAGTGAAGATAGCGGGGGATTCACAGATACGCAGTATTTT.